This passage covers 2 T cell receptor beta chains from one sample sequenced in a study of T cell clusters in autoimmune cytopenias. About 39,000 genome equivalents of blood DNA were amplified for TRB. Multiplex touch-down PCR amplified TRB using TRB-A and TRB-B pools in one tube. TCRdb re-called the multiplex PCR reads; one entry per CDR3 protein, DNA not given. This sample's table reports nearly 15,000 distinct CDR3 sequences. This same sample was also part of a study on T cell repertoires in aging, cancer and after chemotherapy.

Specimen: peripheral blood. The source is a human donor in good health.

This CDR3 reads CASSLLGDTEAFF. The V call is TRBV5-6, the J call TRBJ1-1; the TRBD1 assignment by TCRdb is unverifiable without DNA. Germline V gene data show CDR1 as SGHDT and CDR2 as YYEEEE. CDR3 length: 13 residues. Complete variable domain (other parts from reference TRBV5-6 and TRBJ1-1): DAGVTQSPTHLIKTRGQQVTLRCSPKSGHDTVSWYQQALGQGPQFIFQYYEEEERQRGNFPDRFSGHQFPNYSSELNVNALLLGDSALYLCASSLLGDTEAFFGQGTRLTVV.

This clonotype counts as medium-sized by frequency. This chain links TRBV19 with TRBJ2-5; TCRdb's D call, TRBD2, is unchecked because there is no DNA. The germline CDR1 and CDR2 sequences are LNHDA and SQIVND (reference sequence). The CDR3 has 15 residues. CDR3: CASSTLAGGKETQYF.